This TCR beta chain was obtained from a study of T cell responses to AZD1222 COVID-19 vaccine. Trimming took 0 bases from V and 4 from J, leaving 21 bases between them. This CDR3 is built from 18 residues. The V gene's germline CDR1 is SGHRS and CDR2 YFSETQ. Broader study findings: Spike-specific TCR breadth and depth grew following two AZD1222 doses.

Clones were sequenced by immunoSEQ multiplex PCR, and TCRdb holds only the in-frame ones, with some missing. The sample shows 150,000 or so clones, about 89% of them seen only once. About this clone itself: Its antigen is still unknown.

The specimen comprised peripheral blood, sampled on day 0 of AZD1222 vaccination. The origin of this receptor is an adult in good health. The chain couples TRBV5-1 to TRBJ2-3, with D possibly called TRBD1 or TRBD2 (6 bases each). DNA of the CDR3: TGCGCCAGCAGCTTGGCCTTAGCGGTTAGGGGGAATTCAGATACGCAGTATTTT. It is translated as CASSLALAVRGNSDTQYF.